Below are 16 T cell receptor beta chains sequenced from a single sample in a study of OX40 agonist ivuxolimab in advanced cancers. Using immunoSEQ multiplex PCR, the repertoire was profiled, and TCRdb retains in-frame clones only, with some absent. The top ten clones hold approximately 0.32% of a sample with 80,000 or so clones, 90% to 95% of them seen once. The sample was CD4+ or CD8+ T cells sorted from blood, taken in a trial of the OX40 agonist ivuxolimab. These receptors originate from an adult with an advanced solid tumor such as melanoma, head and neck, liver or kidney cancer.

V gene TRBV28 combines with J gene TRBJ1-4; 10 bases agree with TRBD1. CDR3 length equals 16 residues. After removal of 2 bases from V and 8 bases from J, the junction contained 8 bases not matched to a gene. CDR1 and CDR2 (germline): MDHEN, SYDVKM. DNA of the CDR3: TGTGCCAGCAGTTTACCCGGGACAGGGGAAGGAGAAAAACTGTTTTTT. This encodes CASSLPGTGEGEKLFF.

The genes are TRBV15 and TRBJ1-3; unclear D gene. Per the germline V gene, CDR1 is LNHNV and CDR2 is YYDKDF (reference sequence). The CDR3 sequence is 14 residues long. Trimming removed 0 bases at V and 3 bases at J, with 6 bases between. The CDR3 loop reads CATSRDWGGNTIYF. DNA for the CDR3: TGTGCCACCAGCAGAGATTGGGGTGGAAACACCATATATTTT.

The chain joins TRBV28 to TRBJ1-3, with D possibly being TRBD1 (6 bases). The CDR3 sequence is 14 residues long. Germline V lookup: CDR1 MDHEN, CDR2 SYDVKM. Trimming removed 7 bases from V and 3 bases from J, with 13 bases in between. For the CDR3, the DNA is TGTGCCAGCACGGGACACCTCCTTGGAAACACCATATATTTT. It encodes CASTGHLLGNTIYF.

The rearrangement links TRBV18 to TRBJ2-2; 12 bases line up with TRBD2. Germline V CDR1 and CDR2: KGHSH, LQKENI. This CDR3 has 16 residues. V shed 5 bases, J shed 6 bases, and the junction held 7 bases outside the gene matches. The CDR3 DNA sequence: TGTGCCAGCTCATCTTTACTAGCGGGAGGACCCGGGGAGCTGTTTTTT. Translated: CASSSLLAGGPGELFF.

The chain has TRBV2 and TRBJ2-2, with D unclear. The germline V gene has CDR1 SNHLY and CDR2 FYNNEI. CDR3 length: 15 residues. V was pared by 7 bases and J by 0 bases, with 12 bases between. The CDR3 bases are TGTGCCAGCAACCTCTATTCCGCGAACACCGGGGAGCTGTTTTTT. It specifies CASNLYSANTGELFF.

The chain links TRBV5-5 to TRBJ1-5, with 7 nucleotides matching TRBD1. Per the germline V gene, CDR1 is SGHKS and CDR2 is YYEKEE (reference sequence). The CDR3 has 16 residues. V gave up 2 bases and J gave up 11 bases; unmatched junction bases: 16. Here the CDR3 DNA reads TGTGCCAGCAGCTTCCTCCTGACCCCTTCAGGGGGTTCCCAGCATTTT. Its protein is CASSFLLTPSGGSQHF.

This clone has just one count. V usage is TRBV6-6 and J usage is TRBJ1-1, with D possibly TRBD1 on 5 matching bases. Germline values: CDR1 MNHNY, CDR2 SVGAGI (reference sequence). This CDR3 has 15 residues. The V end lost 5 bases, the J end lost 3 bases, and 16 bases lay between the germline ends. The CDR3 DNA reads TGTGCCAGCAGTAGGGGACGAGGGGTCGACACTGAAGCTTTCTTT. Translating gives CASSRGRGVDTEAFF.

This chain joins TRBV4-3 and TRBJ2-1; TRBD2 aligns across 11 bases. The length of the CDR3 is 20 residues. Germline trimming cut 1 base from V and 5 bases from J; bases unmatched to any gene: 16. In germline, CDR1 is LGHNA, CDR2 YSLEER. DNA of the CDR3: TGCGCCAGCAGCCAAGCCCTAGCGGGAGGTGCATTCGGGTATAACAATGAGCAGTTCTTC. Translated: CASSQALAGGAFGYNNEQFF.

Remarks on this clone: Other DNA sequences in the same sample also yield this CDR3. The chain is built from TRBV18 and TRBJ2-5; D not resolved. The CDR3 sequence is 11 residues long. Germline V gives CDR1 KGHSH, CDR2 LQKENI. The V gene lost 6 bases and the J gene lost 2 bases, with 4 bases spanning the gap. The CDR3 nucleotides read TGTGCCAGCTCCGAACAAGAGACCCAGTACTTC. It codes for CASSEQETQYF.

The gene calls are TRBV18 and TRBJ2-1, with a tentative D call TRBD1 (6 bases). In germline, CDR1 is KGHSH, CDR2 LQKENI. CDR3 length: 15 amino acids. Trimming took off 3 bases at V and 5 bases at J, with 14 bases between the two ends. CDR3 DNA: TGTGCCAGCTCACCGAAAACAGGGCTGGACAATGAGCAGTTCTTC. It yields the protein CASSPKTGLDNEQFF.

This clone was observed a single time. This sequence joins TRBV6-6 and TRBJ1-3, with TRBD1 matching 7 bases. Germline CDR1 MNHNY, CDR2 SVGAGI (reference sequence). The CDR3 is 14 residues long. V shed 6 bases, J shed 3 bases, and the junction held 5 bases outside the gene matches. The CDR3 DNA is TGTGCCAGCAGACAGGGGACGAATGGAAACACCATATATTTT. This sequence encodes CASRQGTNGNTIYF.

This chain uses TRBV6-1 with TRBJ1-5; 8 bases agree with TRBD1. Germline CDR1 MNHNS, CDR2 SASEGT. This CDR3 is built from 17 residues. V dropped 3 bases and J dropped 4; count of bases not matched to a gene: 11. The CDR3 DNA is TGTGCCAGCAGTGAGGTAGACAGGGGCGAAGGGAATCAGCCCCAGCATTTT. It translates to CASSEVDRGEGNQPQHF.

The V call is TRBV7-9, the J call TRBJ2-7, with 8 bases identical to TRBD2. Germline V gene data show CDR1 as SEHNR and CDR2 as FQNEAQ (reference sequence). V dropped 4 bases and J dropped 3; count of bases not matched to a gene: 5. This CDR3 is built from 14 residues. The CDR3 sequence: CASSSGLDLYEQYF. The CDR3 coding sequence is TGTGCCAGCAGCTCGGGACTAGATCTCTACGAGCAGTACTTC.

The chain employs TRBV6-1 and TRBJ2-5; 7 nucleotides match TRBD1. Germline CDR1 MNHNS, CDR2 SASEGT. V dropped 6 bases and J dropped 2; count of bases not matched to a gene: 9. The CDR3 runs 15 residues. CDR3 residues: CASSPYLGQQETQYF. For the CDR3, the DNA is TGTGCCAGCAGCCCCTACCTGGGACAGCAAGAGACCCAGTACTTC.

The chain joins TRBV5-4 to TRBJ2-1; 8 nucleotides agree with TRBD2. In germline, CDR1 is SGHNT, CDR2 YYREEE (reference sequence). This CDR3 region has 17 residues. The V segment lost 4 bases and the J segment 0 bases; nucleotides outside the gene matches: 9. CDR3 coding DNA: TGTGCCAGCAGCCCCCAAGCGGGGGCGGGCTCCTACAATGAGCAGTTCTTC. Protein: CASSPQAGAGSYNEQFF. Together with reference TRBV5-4 and TRBJ2-1, the CDR3 gives the full variable domain: ETGVTQSPTHLIKTRGQQVTLRCSSQSGHNTVSWYQQALGQGPQFIFQYYREEENGRGNFPPRFSGLQFPNYSSELNVNALELDDSALYLCASSPQAGAGSYNEQFFGPGTRLTVL.

The chain couples TRBV27 to TRBJ2-1; 14 bases fit TRBD2. J was trimmed by 5 bases and V by 5 bases; bases with no gene match: 5. Germline V gene lookup returns CDR1 MNHEY and CDR2 SMNVEV (reference sequence). This CDR3 comprises 16 residues. The CDR3 sequence is CASSDGLAGGDNEQFF. CDR3 nucleotide sequence: TGTGCCAGCAGTGATGGACTAGCGGGGGGAGACAATGAGCAGTTCTTC.